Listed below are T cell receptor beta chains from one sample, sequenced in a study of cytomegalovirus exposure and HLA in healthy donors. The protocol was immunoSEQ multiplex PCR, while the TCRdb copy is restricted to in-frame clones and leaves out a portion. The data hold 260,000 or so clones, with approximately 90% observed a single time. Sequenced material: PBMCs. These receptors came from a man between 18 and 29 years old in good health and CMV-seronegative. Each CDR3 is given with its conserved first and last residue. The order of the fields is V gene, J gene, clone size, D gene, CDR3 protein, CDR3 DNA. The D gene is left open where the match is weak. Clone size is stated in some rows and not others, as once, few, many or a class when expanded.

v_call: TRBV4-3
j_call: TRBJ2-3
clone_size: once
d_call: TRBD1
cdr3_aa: CASSQDPLRGNTQYF
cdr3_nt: TGCGCCAGCAGCCAAGATCCACTCAGGGGGAATACGCAGTATTTT

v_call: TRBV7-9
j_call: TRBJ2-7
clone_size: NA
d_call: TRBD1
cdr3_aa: CASSLAGTAYEQYF
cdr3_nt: TGTGCCAGCAGCCTGGCAGGGACAGCGTACGAGCAGTACTTC

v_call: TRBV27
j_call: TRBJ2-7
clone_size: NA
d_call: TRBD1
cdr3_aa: CASSFDREVGGEQYF
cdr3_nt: TGTGCCAGCAGTTTCGACAGGGAAGTTGGCGGCGAGCAGTACTTC

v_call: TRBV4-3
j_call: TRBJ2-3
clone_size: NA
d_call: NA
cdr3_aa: CASSQDLSDRSYF
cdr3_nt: TGCGCCAGCAGCCAAGATCTTAGCGACCGGTCATATTTT

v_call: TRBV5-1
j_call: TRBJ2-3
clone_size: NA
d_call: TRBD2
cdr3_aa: CASSLLAGGTDTQYF
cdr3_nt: TGCGCCAGCAGCTTACTAGCGGGAGGCACAGATACGCAGTATTTT

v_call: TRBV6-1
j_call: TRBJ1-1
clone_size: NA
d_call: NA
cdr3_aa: CASSDTGKTEAFF
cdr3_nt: TGTGCCAGCAGTGATACAGGGAAGACTGAAGCTTTCTTT

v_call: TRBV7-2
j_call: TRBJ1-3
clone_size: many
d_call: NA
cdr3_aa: CASRPPIVYLSGNTIYF
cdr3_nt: TGTGCCAGCAGGCCCCCCATCGTCTACCTCTCTGGAAACACCATATATTTT

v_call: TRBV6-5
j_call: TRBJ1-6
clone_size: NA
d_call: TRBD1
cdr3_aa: CASGVQGYNSPLHF
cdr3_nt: TGTGCCAGCGGTGTACAGGGGTATAATTCACCCCTCCACTTT

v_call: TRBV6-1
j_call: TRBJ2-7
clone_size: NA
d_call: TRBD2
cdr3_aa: CASSGTSLYEQYF
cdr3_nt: TGTGCCAGCAGCGGGACTAGTCTTTACGAGCAGTACTTC

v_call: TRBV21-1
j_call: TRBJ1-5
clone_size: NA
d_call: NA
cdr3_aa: CASSTRGRKTQPQHF
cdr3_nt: TGTGCCAGCAGCACCAGGGGCCGAAAGACGCAGCCCCAGCATTTT

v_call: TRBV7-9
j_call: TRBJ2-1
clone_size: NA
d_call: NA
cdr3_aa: CASSFGEAEQFF
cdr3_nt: TGTGCCAGCAGCTTCGGGGAGGCGGAGCAGTTCTTC

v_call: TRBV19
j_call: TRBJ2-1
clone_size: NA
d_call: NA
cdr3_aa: CASSIDQGGYNEQFF
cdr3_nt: TGTGCCAGTAGTATAGATCAGGGAGGTTACAATGAGCAGTTCTTC

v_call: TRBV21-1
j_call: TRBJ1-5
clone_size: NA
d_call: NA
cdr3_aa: CASSKKGAKQGVDQPQHF
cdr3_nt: TGTGCCAGCAGCAAAAAAGGAGCTAAACAGGGAGTTGATCAGCCCCAGCATTTT

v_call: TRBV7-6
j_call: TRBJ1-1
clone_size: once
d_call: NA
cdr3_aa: CASTASTGNTEAFF
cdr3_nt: TGTGCCAGCACCGCGTCGACAGGGAACACTGAAGCTTTCTTT

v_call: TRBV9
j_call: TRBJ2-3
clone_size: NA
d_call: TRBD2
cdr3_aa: CASSVASGSLTDTQYF
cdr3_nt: TGTGCCAGCAGCGTAGCGAGCGGGAGCTTGACAGATACGCAGTATTTT

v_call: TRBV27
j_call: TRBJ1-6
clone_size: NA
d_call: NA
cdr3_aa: CASSLSLTYNSPLHF
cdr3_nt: TGTGCCAGCAGTTTATCTTTAACTTATAATTCACCCCTCCACTTT

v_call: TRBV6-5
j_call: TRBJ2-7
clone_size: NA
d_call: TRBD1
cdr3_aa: CASSYSTGTVSYEQYF
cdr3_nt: TGTGCCAGCAGTTACTCCACCGGGACAGTCTCCTACGAGCAGTACTTC

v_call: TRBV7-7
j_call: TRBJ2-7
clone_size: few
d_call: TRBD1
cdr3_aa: CASSQGADHEQYF
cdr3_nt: TGTGCTAGCAGCCAGGGGGCAGACCACGAGCAGTACTTC

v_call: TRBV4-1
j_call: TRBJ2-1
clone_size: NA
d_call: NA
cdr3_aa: CASSFIIGGIPYNEQFF
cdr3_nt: TGCGCCAGCAGTTTTATCATAGGCGGGATCCCCTACAATGAGCAGTTCTTC

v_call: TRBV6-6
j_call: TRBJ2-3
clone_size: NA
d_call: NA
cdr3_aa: CASSPAPALITDTQYF
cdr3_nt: TGTGCCAGCAGTCCCGCCCCCGCCCTAATCACAGATACGCAGTATTTT

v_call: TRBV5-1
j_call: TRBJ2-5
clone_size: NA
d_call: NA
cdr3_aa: CASYNQETQYF
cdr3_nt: TGCGCCAGCTATAACCAAGAGACCCAGTACTTC

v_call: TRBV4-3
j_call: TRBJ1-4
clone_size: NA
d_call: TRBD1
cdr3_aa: CASSQRKGQGEKLFF
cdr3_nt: TGCGCCAGCAGCCAGAGAAAGGGACAGGGTGAAAAACTGTTTTTT

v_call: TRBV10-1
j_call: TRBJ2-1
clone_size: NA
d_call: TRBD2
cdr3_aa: CATHSGLAGEGQFF
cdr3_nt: TGCGCCACCCACTCCGGACTAGCGGGAGAGGGGCAGTTCTTC

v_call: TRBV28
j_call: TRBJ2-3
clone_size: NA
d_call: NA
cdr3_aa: CASSFKRAGTDTQYF
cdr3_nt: TGTGCCAGCAGTTTTAAGCGGGCCGGCACAGATACGCAGTATTTT

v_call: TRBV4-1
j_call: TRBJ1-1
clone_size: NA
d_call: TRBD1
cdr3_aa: CASSQETGGFREAFF
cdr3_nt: TGCGCCAGCAGCCAAGAGACAGGGGGATTTCGGGAAGCTTTCTTT

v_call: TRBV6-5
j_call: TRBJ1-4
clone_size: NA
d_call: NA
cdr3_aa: CASALKKWGYEKLFF
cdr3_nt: TGTGCCAGCGCCCTGAAGAAGTGGGGCTATGAAAAACTGTTTTTT

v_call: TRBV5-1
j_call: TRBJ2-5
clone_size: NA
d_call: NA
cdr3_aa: CASSLTGETQYF
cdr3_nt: TGCGCCAGCAGCTTGACAGGGGAGACCCAGTACTTC

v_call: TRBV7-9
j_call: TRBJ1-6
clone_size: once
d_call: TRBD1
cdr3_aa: CASSLGQGSSYNSPLHF
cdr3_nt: TGTGCCAGCAGCTTGGGACAGGGTTCCTCCTATAATTCACCCCTCCACTTT

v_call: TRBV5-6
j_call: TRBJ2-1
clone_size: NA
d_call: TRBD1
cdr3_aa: CASSKTGEGVYNEQFF
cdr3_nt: TGTGCCAGCAGTAAAACAGGGGAAGGGGTTTACAATGAGCAGTTCTTC

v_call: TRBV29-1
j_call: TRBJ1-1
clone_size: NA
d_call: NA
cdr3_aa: CSVEDLSAIPEAFF
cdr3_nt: TGCAGCGTTGAAGATCTGAGTGCCATTCCAGAAGCTTTCTTT

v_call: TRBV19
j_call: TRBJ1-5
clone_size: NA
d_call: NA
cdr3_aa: CASSIVGGEDSNQPQHF
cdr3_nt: TGTGCCAGTAGTATAGTGGGCGGGGAAGATAGCAATCAGCCCCAGCATTTT

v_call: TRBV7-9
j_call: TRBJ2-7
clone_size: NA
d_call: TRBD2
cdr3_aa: CASGGGSYEQYF
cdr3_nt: TGTGCCAGCGGCGGGGGAAGCTACGAGCAGTACTTC

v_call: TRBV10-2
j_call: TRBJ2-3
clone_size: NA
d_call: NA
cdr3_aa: CASSVTVRTDTQYF
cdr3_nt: TGCGCCAGCAGTGTAACGGTCCGGACAGATACGCAGTATTTT

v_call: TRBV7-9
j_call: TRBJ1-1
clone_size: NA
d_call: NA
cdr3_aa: CASSPLSGSAAFF
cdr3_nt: TGTGCCAGCAGCCCCCTTTCGGGGTCGGCAGCTTTCTTT

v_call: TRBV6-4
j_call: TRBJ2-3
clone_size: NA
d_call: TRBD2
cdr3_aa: CASSELAGGPDTQYF
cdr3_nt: TGTGCCAGCAGTGAACTAGCGGGGGGGCCAGATACGCAGTATTTT

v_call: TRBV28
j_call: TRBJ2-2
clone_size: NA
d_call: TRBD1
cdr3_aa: CASSGQGNTGELFF
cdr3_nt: TGTGCCAGCAGCGGACAGGGAAACACCGGGGAGCTGTTTTTT

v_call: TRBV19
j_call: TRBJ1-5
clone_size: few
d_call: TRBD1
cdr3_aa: CASIGTASNQPQHF
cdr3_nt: TGTGCCAGTATCGGGACAGCTTCCAATCAGCCCCAGCATTTT

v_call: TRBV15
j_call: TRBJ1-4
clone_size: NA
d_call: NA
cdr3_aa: CATSTRTGGDEKLFF
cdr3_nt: TGTGCCACCAGCACCCGAACCGGGGGGGATGAAAAACTGTTTTTT

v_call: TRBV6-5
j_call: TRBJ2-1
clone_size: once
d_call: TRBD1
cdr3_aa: CASRAGGRNEQFF
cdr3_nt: TGTGCCAGCAGAGCAGGGGGAAGGAATGAGCAGTTCTTC

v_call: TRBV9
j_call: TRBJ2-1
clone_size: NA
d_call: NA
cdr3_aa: CASSPTSVSEQFF
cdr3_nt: TGTGCCAGCAGCCCGACTTCGGTAAGTGAGCAGTTCTTC

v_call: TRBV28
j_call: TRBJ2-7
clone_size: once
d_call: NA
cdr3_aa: CASSLGGAGYEQYF
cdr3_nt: TGTGCCAGCAGTTTAGGAGGGGCCGGGTACGAGCAGTACTTC

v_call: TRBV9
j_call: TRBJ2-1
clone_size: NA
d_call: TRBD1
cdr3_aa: CASSVGLGDRGHNEQFF
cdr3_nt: TGTGCCAGCAGCGTAGGGCTTGGGGACAGGGGGCACAATGAGCAGTTCTTC

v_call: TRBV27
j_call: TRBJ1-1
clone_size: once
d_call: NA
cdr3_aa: CASSLSRNTEAFF
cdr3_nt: TGTGCCAGCAGTTTATCTCGGAACACTGAAGCTTTCTTT

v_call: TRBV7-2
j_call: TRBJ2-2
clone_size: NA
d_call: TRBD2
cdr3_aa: CASSWDSGSQTGELFF
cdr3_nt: TGTGCCAGCAGCTGGGATAGCGGGAGTCAGACCGGGGAGCTGTTTTTT

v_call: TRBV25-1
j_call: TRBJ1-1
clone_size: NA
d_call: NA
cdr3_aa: CASSEIAGAVTEAFF
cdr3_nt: TGTGCCAGCAGTGAAATAGCAGGGGCGGTTACTGAAGCTTTCTTT

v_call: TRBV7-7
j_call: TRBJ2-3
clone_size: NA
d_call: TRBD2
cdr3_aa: CASSLLAGGLTDTQYF
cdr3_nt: TGTGCTAGCAGCCTTCTAGCGGGGGGGCTCACAGATACGCAGTATTTT

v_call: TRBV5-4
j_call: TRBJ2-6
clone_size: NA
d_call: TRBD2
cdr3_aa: CASSLDSGSFGANVLTF
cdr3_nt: TGTGCCAGCAGCTTGGATAGCGGGAGTTTTGGGGCCAACGTCCTGACTTTC

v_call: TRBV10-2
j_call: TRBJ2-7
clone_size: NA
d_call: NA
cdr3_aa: CASTLFGTGRTYEQYF
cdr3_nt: TGCGCCAGCACCCTCTTTGGAACAGGGCGGACCTACGAGCAGTACTTC

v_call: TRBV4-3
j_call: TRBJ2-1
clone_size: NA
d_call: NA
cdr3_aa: CASSQVLLPRDEQFF
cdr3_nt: TGCGCCAGCAGCCAAGTTTTACTCCCTCGGGATGAGCAGTTCTTC

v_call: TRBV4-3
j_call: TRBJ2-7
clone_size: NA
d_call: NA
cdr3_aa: CASSQEKAPTRYEQYF
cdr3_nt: TGCGCCAGCAGCCAAGAAAAGGCTCCCACCAGGTACGAGCAGTACTTC

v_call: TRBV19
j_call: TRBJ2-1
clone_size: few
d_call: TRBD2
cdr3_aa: CASSTGLAGEQFF
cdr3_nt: TGTGCCAGTAGTACTGGACTAGCTGGTGAGCAGTTCTTC

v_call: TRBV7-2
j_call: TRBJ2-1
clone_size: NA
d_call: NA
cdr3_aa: CASSLAPPYNEQFF
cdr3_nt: TGTGCCAGCAGCTTAGCCCCTCCCTACAATGAGCAGTTCTTC

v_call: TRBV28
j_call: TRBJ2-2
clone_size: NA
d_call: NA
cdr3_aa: CASSAWTAPGTGELFF
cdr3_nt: TGTGCCAGCAGTGCCTGGACAGCCCCGGGGACCGGGGAGCTGTTTTTT